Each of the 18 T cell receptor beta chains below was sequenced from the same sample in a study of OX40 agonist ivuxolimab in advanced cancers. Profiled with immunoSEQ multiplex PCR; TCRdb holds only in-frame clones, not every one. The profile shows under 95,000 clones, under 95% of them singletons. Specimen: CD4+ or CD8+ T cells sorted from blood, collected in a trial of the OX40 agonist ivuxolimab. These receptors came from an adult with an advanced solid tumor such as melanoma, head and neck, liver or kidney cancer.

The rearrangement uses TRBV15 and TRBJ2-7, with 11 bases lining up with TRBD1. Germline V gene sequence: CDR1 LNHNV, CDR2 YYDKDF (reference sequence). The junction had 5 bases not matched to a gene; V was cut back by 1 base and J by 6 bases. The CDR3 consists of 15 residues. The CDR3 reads CATSRGGTGGPEQYF. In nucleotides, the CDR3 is TGTGCCACCAGCAGAGGGGGGACAGGGGGACCCGAGCAGTACTTC.

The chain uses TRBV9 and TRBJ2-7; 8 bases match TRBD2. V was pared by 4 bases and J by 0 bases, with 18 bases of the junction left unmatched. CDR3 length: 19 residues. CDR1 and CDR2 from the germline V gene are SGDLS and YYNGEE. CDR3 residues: CASSPTSGGTAISSYEQYF. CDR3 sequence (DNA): TGTGCCAGCAGCCCAACCTCGGGGGGGACGGCGATCAGCTCCTACGAGCAGTACTTC.

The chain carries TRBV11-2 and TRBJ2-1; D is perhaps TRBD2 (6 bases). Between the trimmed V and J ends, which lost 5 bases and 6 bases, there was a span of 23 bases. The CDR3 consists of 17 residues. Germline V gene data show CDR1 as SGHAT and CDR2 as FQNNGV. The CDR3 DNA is TGTGCCAGCAGCAAAGTCTGGGGCGGGACTCTCGGCAATGAGCAGTTCTTC. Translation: CASSKVWGGTLGNEQFF.

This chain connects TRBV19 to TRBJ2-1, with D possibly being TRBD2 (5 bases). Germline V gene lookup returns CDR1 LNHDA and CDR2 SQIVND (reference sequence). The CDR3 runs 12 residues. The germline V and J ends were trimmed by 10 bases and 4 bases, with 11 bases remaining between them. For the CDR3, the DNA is TGTGCCACGCAACTAGGGTACAATGAGCAGTTCTTC. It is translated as CATQLGYNEQFF.

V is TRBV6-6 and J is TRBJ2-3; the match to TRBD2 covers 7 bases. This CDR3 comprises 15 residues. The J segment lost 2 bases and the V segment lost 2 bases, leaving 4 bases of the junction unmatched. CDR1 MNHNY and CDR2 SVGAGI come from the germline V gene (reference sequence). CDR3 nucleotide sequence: TGTGCCAGCAGTTACGGACTAGAGGACACAGATACGCAGTATTTT. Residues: CASSYGLEDTDTQYF.

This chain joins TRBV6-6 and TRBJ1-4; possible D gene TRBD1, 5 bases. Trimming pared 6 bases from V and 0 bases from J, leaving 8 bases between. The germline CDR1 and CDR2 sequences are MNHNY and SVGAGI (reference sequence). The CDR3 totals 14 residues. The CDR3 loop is CASSPRATNEKLFF. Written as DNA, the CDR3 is TGTGCCAGCAGCCCCAGGGCAACTAATGAAAAACTGTTTTTT.

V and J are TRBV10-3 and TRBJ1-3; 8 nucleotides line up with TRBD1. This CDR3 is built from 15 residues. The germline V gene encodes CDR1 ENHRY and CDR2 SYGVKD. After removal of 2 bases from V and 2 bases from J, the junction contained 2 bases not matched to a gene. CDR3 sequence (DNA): TGTGCCATCAGTGAGGGACAGGGCCCTGGAAACACCATATATTTT. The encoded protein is CAISEGQGPGNTIYF.

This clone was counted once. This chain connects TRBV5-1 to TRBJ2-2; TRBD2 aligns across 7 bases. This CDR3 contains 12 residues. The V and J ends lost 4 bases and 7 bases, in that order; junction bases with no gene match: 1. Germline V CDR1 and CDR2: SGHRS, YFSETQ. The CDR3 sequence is CASSPGGGELFF. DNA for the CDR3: TGCGCCAGCAGCCCGGGGGGCGGGGAGCTGTTTTTT.

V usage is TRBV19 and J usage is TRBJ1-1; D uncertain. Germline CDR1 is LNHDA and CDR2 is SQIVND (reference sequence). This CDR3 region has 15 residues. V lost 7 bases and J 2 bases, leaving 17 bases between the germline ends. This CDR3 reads CASTRSEGPNTEAFF. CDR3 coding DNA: TGTGCCAGTACCCGTTCGGAAGGTCCAAACACTGAAGCTTTCTTT. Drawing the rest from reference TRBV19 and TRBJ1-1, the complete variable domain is DGGITQSPKYLFRKEGQNVTLSCEQNLNHDAMYWYRQDPGQGLRLIYYSQIVNDFQKGDIAEGYSVSREKKESFPLTVTSAQKNPTAFYLCASTRSEGPNTEAFFGQGTRLTVV.

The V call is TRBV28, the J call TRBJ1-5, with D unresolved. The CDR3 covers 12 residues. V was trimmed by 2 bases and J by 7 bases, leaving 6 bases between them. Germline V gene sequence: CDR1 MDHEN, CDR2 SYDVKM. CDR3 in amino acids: CASSLQSQPQHF. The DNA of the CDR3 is TGTGCCAGCAGTTTACAGTCCCAGCCCCAGCATTTT.

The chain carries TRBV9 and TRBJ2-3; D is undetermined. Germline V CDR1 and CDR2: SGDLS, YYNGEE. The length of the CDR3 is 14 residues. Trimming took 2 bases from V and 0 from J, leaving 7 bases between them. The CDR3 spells CASSVSGSTDTQYF. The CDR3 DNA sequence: TGTGCCAGCAGCGTTAGTGGCAGCACAGATACGCAGTATTTT.

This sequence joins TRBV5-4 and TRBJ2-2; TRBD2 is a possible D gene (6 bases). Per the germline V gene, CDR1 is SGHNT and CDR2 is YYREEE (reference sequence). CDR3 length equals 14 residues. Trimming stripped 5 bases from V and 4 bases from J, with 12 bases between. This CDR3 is CASSPGVGTGELFF. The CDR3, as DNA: TGTGCCAGCAGTCCGGGAGTTGGCACCGGGGAGCTGTTTTTT.

The CDR3 DNA reads as TGTGCCAGCAGCGTAGGACAACCCAGCACAGATACGCAGTATTTT. Its protein product is CASSVGQPSTDTQYF. The rearrangement links TRBV9 to TRBJ2-3; D gene ambiguous. Germline V gene lookup returns CDR1 SGDLS and CDR2 YYNGEE. Trimming shortened V by 0 bases and J by 0 bases, and 8 bases separated the two germline ends. CDR3 length equals 15 residues.

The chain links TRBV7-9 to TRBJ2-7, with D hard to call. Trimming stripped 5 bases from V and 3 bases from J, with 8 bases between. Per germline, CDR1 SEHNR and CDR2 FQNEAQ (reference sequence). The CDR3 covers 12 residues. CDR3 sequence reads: CASSPTLYEQYF. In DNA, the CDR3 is TGTGCCAGCAGCCCCACTCTCTACGAGCAGTACTTC.

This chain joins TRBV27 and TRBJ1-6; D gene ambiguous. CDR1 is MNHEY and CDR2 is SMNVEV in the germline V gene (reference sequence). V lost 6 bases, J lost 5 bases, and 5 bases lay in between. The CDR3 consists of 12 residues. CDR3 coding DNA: TGTGCCAGCAGCCCCAATAATTCACCCCTCCACTTT. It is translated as CASSPNNSPLHF.

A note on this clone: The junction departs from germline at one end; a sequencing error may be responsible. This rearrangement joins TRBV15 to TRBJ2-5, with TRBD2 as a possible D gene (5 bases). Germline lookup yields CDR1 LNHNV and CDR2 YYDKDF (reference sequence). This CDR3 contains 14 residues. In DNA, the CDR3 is TGTGCCACCAGCGGAGATAGGAGGCAAGAGACCCAGTACTTC. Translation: CATSGDRRQETQYF.

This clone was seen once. DNA of the CDR3: TGTGCTAGTGGTTTGGTAGGAGGGCACAATGAGCAGTTCTTC. This translates into CASGLVGGHNEQFF. The chain is built from TRBV12-5 and TRBJ2-1; possible D gene TRBD2, 6 bases. CDR1 LGHNT and CDR2 FRNRAP come from the germline V gene. The V end was cut by 0 bases, the J end by 5 bases, with 8 bases between. The CDR3 spans 14 residues.

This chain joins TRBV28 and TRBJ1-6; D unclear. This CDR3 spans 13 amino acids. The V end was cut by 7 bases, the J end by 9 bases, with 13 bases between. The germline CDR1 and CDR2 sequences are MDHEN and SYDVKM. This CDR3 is CASTLGPGSPLHF. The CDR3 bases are TGTGCCAGCACCCTAGGTCCCGGTTCACCCCTCCACTTT.